Given below is one T cell receptor (beta chain) in context. What it binds is not known. The data belong to a study of cytomegalovirus exposure and HLA in healthy donors. Study in general: The study's early data release held tens of millions of unique TCRs from HLA-typed donors. Overall study results and limits: No immune exposure information besides CMV serostatus was available. A later look showed TCR association rates differing by HLA locus, highest for DRB1 and lowest for HLA-C. Later genetic work tied a missense DCLRE1C variant to beta-chain V and J trimming.

PCR amplification relied on 60 Vbeta primers (plus 13 Jbeta primers). Sequencing was performed with immunoSEQ multiplex PCR; in TCRdb, only in-frame clones are kept and a portion is missing. This sample has about 190,000 clones; roughly 80% occur once, and the top ten carry 2% to 2.5%. CDR3 size: 14 residues. Trimming removed 4 bases from V and 4 bases from J; junction bases left unmatched: 3. The germline V gene has CDR1 SGHTA and CDR2 FQGNSA. Sequenced input: PBMCs. The chain combines TRBV7-2 with TRBJ1-2; the match to TRBD1 covers 10 bases. The receptor was derived from a woman in her 30s in good health and CMV-seropositive. The CDR3 coding sequence is TGTGCCAGCAGCTGGCGACAGGGGGCCTATGGCTACACCTTC. Protein product: CASSWRQGAYGYTF.